This passage covers 7 T cell receptor beta chains from one sample sequenced in a study of T cell responses to AZD1222 COVID-19 vaccine. Data came from immunoSEQ multiplex PCR; TCRdb stores just in-frame clones and leaves some out. Of about 130,000 clones listed, roughly 91% were seen once; the top ten hold approximately 2.5%. The source material was peripheral blood, sampled on day 0 of AZD1222 vaccination. These receptors were collected from an adult in good health.

The chain joins TRBV4-2 to TRBJ1-1; no reliable D call. Trimming took 1 base from V and 1 from J, leaving 4 bases between them. In germline, CDR1 is LGHNA, CDR2 YNFKEQ. The CDR3 totals 13 residues. DNA of the CDR3: TGTGCCAGCAGCCAAGGACAGAACACTGAAGCTTTCTTT. This encodes CASSQGQNTEAFF.

The rearrangement joins TRBV6-5 to TRBJ1-2; 7 positions agree with TRBD1. V was clipped by 6 bases and J by 7 bases; unmatched bases: 8. The CDR3 spans 13 residues. Germline V gene sequence: CDR1 MNHEY, CDR2 SVGAGI. CDR3 nucleotide sequence: TGTGCCAGCAGCTCGGGACAGAGCTTTGGCTACACCTTC. This sequence encodes CASSSGQSFGYTF.

The chain links TRBV5-4 to TRBJ2-1; D is unresolved. V was trimmed by 0 bases and J by 0 bases, leaving 4 bases between them. The CDR3 covers 14 residues. CDR1 SGHNT and CDR2 YYREEE come from the germline V gene (reference sequence). CDR3 protein: CASSLVSSYNEQFF. The DNA for the CDR3 is TGTGCCAGCAGCTTGGTATCCTCCTACAATGAGCAGTTCTTC.

This clone has just one count. The chain couples TRBV27 to TRBJ2-7, with a possible D match to TRBD2 (5 bases). Germline V gene lookup returns CDR1 MNHEY and CDR2 SMNVEV (reference sequence). The CDR3 has 13 amino acids. V was clipped by 4 bases and J by 4 bases, with 11 bases between them. The CDR3 loop reads CASSWSGEYEQYF. The CDR3 DNA sequence: TGTGCCAGCAGTTGGAGTGGGGAGTACGAGCAGTACTTC.

The chain recombines TRBV5-6 with TRBJ1-1; 7 bases match TRBD1. The CDR3 runs 16 residues. Trimming at V came to 4 bases and at J to 0 bases, leaving 9 bases not matched to a gene. The germline V gene has CDR1 SGHDT and CDR2 YYEEEE. CDR3 coding DNA: TGTGCCAGCAGCATCACAGGGGACCCACTGAACACTGAAGCTTTCTTT. It codes for CASSITGDPLNTEAFF. The full variable domain, its missing parts supplied by reference TRBV5-6 and TRBJ1-1, is DAGVTQSPTHLIKTRGQQVTLRCSPKSGHDTVSWYQQALGQGPQFIFQYYEEEERQRGNFPDRFSGHQFPNYSSELNVNALLLGDSALYLCASSITGDPLNTEAFFGQGTRLTVV.

A note on this clone: The sample holds other DNA sequences that translate to the same CDR3. The chain combines TRBV5-1 with TRBJ1-1; D is uncertain. The CDR3 loop spans 13 amino acids. The germline CDR1 and CDR2 sequences are SGHRS and YFSETQ. Between the trimmed V and J ends, which lost 2 bases and 2 bases, there was a span of 7 bases. CDR3 amino acids: CASSFGGNTEAFF. In DNA, the CDR3 is TGCGCCAGCAGCTTTGGCGGTAACACTGAAGCTTTCTTT.

V usage is TRBV9 and J usage is TRBJ2-7; possible D gene TRBD2, 7 bases. Germline loops: CDR1 SGDLS, CDR2 YYNGEE. Trimming stripped 8 bases from V and 2 bases from J, with 17 bases between. The CDR3 covers 14 residues. For the CDR3, the DNA is TGTGCCAGTGGCGGGGGCTATGAGGCCTACGAGCAGTACTTC. Protein sequence: CASGGGYEAYEQYF.